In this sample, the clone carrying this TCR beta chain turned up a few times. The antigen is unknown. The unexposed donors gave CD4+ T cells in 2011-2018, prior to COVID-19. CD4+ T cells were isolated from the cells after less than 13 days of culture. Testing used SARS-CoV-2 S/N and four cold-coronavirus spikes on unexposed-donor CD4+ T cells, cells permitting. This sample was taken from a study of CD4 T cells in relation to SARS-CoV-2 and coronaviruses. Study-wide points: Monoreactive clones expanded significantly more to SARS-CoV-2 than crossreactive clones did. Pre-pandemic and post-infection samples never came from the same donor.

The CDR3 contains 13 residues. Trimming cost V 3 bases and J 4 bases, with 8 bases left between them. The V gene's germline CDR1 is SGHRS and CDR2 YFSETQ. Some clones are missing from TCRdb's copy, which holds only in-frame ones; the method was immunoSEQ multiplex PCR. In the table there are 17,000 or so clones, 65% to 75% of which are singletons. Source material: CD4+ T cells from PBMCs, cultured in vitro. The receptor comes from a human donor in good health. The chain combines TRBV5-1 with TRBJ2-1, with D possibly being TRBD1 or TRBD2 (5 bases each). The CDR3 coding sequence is TGCGCCAGCAGCTCCGGGGCTTACAATGAGCAGTTCTTC. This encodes CASSSGAYNEQFF.